What follows describes a single T cell receptor (beta chain). The antigen remains unidentified. Per the germline V gene, CDR1 is LGHNA and CDR2 is YSLEER. V dropped 0 bases and J dropped 5 bases, with 10 bases sitting between them. The CDR3 has 15 amino acids. This specimen belongs to a study of response to subunit inactivated influenza vaccine. Broader study findings: It was suggested by the authors that few new T cells are recruited by each seasonal influenza vaccination.

MiXCR, run by TCRdb on the RT-PCR reads, gives a single entry per CDR3 protein. The sample holds under 850,000 distinct CDR3 sequences; approximately 18% are singletons and the top ten take roughly 10%. Material: PBMCs from blood, obtained 5 days after vaccination. This TCR derives from a man aged 45-60 years who received an inactivated influenza vaccine. This chain connects TRBV4-3 to TRBJ2-2; D remains unclear. In nucleotides, the CDR3 is TGCGCCAGCAGCCAAGATGGCAGATTGACCGGGGAGCTGTTTTTT. This translates into CASSQDGRLTGELFF.